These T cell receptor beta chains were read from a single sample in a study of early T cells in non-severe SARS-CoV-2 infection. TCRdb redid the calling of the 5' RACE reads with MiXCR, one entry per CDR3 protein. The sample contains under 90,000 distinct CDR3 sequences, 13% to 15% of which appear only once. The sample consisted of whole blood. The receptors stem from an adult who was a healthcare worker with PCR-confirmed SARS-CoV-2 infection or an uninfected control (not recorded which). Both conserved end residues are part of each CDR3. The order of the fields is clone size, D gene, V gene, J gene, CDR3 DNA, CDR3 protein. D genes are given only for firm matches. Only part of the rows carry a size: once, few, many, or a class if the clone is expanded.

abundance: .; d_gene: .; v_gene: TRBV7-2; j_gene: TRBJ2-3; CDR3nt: TGTGCCAGCAGGAGAAAATTGGGGGTACCAGATACGCAGTATTTT; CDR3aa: CASRRKLGVPDTQYF
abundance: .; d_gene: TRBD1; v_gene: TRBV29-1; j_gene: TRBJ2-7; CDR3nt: TGCAGCGGCACGACAGGGACGGACGAGCAGTACTTC; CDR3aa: CSGTTGTDEQYF
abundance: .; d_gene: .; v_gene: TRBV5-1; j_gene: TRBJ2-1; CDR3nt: TGCGCCAGCAGCCCCGACCGGGGGCCCAATGAGCAGTTCTTC; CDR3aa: CASSPDRGPNEQFF
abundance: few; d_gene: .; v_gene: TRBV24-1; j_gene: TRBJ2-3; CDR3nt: TGTGCCACCAGTGATTTTGGGGGGACCCCCACAGATACGCAGTATTTT; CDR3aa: CATSDFGGTPTDTQYF
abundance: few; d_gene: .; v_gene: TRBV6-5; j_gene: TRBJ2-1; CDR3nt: TGTGCCAGCAGCCACGGGTCGGTAGAGCGCAATGAGCAGTTCTTC; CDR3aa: CASSHGSVERNEQFF
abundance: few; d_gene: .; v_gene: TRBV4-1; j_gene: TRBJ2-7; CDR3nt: TGCGCCAGCAGCCAAGTCGACCTAGGGTGGAGAAGCTCCTACGAGCAGTACTTC; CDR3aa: CASSQVDLGWRSSYEQYF
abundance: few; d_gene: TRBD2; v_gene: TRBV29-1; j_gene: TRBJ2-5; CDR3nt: TGCAGCGTTCGACTAGCGGGGGTGGAGACCCAGTACTTC; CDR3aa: CSVRLAGVETQYF
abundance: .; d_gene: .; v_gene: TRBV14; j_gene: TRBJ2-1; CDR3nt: TGTGCCAGCAATGGGGTGAGATACAATGAGCAGTTCTTC; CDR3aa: CASNGVRYNEQFF
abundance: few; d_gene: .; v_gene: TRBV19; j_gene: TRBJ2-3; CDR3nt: TGTGCCAGTAACGCGGGGAGCACAGATACGCAGTATTTT; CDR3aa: CASNAGSTDTQYF
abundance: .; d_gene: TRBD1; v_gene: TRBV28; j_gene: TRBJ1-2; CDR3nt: TGTGCCAGCCTGTTAGCTTGGGACAGCCTCTATGGCTACACCTTC; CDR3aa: CASLLAWDSLYGYTF
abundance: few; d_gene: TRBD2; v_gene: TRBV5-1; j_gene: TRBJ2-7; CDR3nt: TGCGCCAGCAGCTTGGCCGGGGGGAACGAGCAGTACTTC; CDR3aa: CASSLAGGNEQYF
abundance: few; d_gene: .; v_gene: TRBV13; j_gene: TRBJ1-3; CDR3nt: TGTGCCAGCAGCTTAGCGCCACAGGGAGCCGGAAACACCATATATTTT; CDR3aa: CASSLAPQGAGNTIYF
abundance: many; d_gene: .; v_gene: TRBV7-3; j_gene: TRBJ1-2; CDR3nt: TGTGCCAGCAGCTTAAATTCGGCAGGGTTGCTCACCTTC; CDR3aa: CASSLNSAGLLTF
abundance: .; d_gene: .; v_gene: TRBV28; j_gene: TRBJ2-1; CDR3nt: TGTGCCAGCAGTTTGAACAATGAGCAGTTCTTC; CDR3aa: CASSLNNEQFF
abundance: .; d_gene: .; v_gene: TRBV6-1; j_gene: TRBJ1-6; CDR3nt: TGTGCCAGCATACCGGCAGGGCACAATTCACCCCTCCACTTT; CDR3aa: CASIPAGHNSPLHF
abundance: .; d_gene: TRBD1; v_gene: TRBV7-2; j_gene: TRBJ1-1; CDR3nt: TGTGCCAGCAGCCCCGACAGGGGGAGGCCTGAAGCTTTCTTT; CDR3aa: CASSPDRGRPEAFF
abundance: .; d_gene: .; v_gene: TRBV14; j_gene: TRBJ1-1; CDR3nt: TGTGCCAGCAGCCCGAGGGACTCCCGAGGTACTGAAGCTTTCTTT; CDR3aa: CASSPRDSRGTEAFF
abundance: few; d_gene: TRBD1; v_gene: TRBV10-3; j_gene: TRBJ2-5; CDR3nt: TGTGCCATCAGCCAGCCGGGACAGGGGTCAAGGCAAGAGACCCAGTACTTC; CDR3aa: CAISQPGQGSRQETQYF
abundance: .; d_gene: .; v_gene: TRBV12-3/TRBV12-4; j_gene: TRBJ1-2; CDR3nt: TGTGCCAGCAGTTTTGATATGAGGGGCTACACCTTC; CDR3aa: CASSFDMRGYTF
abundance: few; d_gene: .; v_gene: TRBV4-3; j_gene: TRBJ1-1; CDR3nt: TGCGCCAGCAGCCAAGATCCGGGGACCCCTGAAGCTTTCTTT; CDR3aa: CASSQDPGTPEAFF
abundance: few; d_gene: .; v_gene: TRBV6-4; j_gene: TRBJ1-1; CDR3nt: TGTGCCAGCAGTGAGACGGAGAACACTGAAGCTTTCTTT; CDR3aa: CASSETENTEAFF
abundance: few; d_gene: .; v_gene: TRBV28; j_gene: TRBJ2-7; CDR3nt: TGTGCCAGCAGTTTAAGGGGGTATCCCTACGAGCAGTACTTC; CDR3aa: CASSLRGYPYEQYF
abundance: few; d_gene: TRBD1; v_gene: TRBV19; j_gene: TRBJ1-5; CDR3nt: TGTGCCAGTAGTACCGGGACAGGGGCTAGCAATCAGCCCCAGCATTTT; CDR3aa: CASSTGTGASNQPQHF
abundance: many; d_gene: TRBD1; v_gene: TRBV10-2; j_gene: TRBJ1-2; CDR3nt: TGCGCCAGCAGTGAACAGGGGGCTGTCGATGGCTACACCTTC; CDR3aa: CASSEQGAVDGYTF
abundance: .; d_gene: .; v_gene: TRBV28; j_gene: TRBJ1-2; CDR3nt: TGTGCCAGCAGTTTCGGGGGGCTCCCCTATGGCTACACCTTC; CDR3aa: CASSFGGLPYGYTF
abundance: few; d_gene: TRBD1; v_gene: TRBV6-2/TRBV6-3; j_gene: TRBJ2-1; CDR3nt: TGTGCCGTAGGACAGGGGCTCGGTGAGCAGTTCTTC; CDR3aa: CAVGQGLGEQFF
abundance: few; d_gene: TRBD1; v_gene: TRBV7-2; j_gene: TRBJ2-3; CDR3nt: TGTGCCAGCAGCCCCGACGACAGGGGCCTCGCAGATACGCAGTATTTT; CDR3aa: CASSPDDRGLADTQYF
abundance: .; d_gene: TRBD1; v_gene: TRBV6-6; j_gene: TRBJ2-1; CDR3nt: TGTGCCAGCAGTTTTAGCCCCGGGACAGGGATTTACAATGAGCAGTTCTTC; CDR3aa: CASSFSPGTGIYNEQFF
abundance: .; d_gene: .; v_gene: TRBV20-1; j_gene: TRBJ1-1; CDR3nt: TGCAGTGCTTTAGACGCCGGGACGGTGAACACTGAAGCTTTCTTT; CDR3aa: CSALDAGTVNTEAFF
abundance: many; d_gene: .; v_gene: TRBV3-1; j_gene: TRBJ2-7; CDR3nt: TGTGCCAGCAGCTCACAGGCTTACGAGCAGTACTTC; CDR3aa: CASSSQAYEQYF
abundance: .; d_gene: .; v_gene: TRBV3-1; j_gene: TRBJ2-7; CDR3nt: TGTGCCAGCAGCCAAGAGGTACAGGTCTACGAGCAGTACTTC; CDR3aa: CASSQEVQVYEQYF
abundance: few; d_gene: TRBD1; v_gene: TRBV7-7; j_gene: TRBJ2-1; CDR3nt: TGTGCTAGCAGCTTAGAACCCGGGACAGATGAGCAGTTCTTC; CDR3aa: CASSLEPGTDEQFF
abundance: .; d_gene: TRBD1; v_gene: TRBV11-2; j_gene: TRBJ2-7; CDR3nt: TGTGCCAGCAGCCCGGAGACAGGGCGTTTCTACGAGCAGTACTTC; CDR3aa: CASSPETGRFYEQYF
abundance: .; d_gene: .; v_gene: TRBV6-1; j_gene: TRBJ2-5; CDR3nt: TGTGCCAGCACGCGAGACGCCCTACTTCTAGAGACCCAGTACTTC; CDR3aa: CASTRDALLLETQYF
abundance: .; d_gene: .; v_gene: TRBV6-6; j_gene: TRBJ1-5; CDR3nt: TGTGCCAGCAGTTACTACGGGAACAGTAATCAGCCCCAGCATTTT; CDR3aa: CASSYYGNSNQPQHF
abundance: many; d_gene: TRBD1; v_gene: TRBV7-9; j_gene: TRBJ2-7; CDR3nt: TGTGCCAGCAGCCCTGGGACAGCCACCTACGAGCAGTACTTC; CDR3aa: CASSPGTATYEQYF
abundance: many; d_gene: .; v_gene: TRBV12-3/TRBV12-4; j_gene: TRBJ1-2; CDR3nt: TGTGCCAGCAGTTTCGACAAGATCTATGGCTACACCTTC; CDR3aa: CASSFDKIYGYTF
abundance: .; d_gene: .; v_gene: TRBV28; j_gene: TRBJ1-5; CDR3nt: TGTGCCAGCAAGGGGATCGGTAATCAGCCCCAGCATTTT; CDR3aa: CASKGIGNQPQHF
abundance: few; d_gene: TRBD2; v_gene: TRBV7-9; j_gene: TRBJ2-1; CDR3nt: TGTGCCAGCAGCATTAGATCCCGCGGGGGGGCCGGGAATGAGCAGTTCTTC; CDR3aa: CASSIRSRGGAGNEQFF
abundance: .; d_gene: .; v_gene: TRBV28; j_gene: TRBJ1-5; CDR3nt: TGTGCCTCCGAAAGCCGCGATTATCAGCCCCAGCATTTT; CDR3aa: CASESRDYQPQHF
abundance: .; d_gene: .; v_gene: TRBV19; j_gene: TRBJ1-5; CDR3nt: TGTGCCAGTAGCGGAAGGAAGAGTCAGCCCCAGCATTTT; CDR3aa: CASSGRKSQPQHF
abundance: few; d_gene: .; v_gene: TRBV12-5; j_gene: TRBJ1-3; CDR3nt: TGTGCTAGTGGTTTGGCAGGGTTCGGAAACACCATATATTTT; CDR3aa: CASGLAGFGNTIYF
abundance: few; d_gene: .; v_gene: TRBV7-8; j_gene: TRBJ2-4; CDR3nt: TGTGCCAGCAGCTTAGTCGAAGGACGACTAGCCAAAAACATTCAGTACTTC; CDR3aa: CASSLVEGRLAKNIQYF
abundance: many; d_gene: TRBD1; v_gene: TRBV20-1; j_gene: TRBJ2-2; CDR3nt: TGCAGTGCTAGCCCTTCCAGGGGGTCCGGGGAGCTGTTTTTT; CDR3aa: CSASPSRGSGELFF
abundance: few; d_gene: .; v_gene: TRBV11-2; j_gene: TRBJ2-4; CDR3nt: TGTGCCAGCAGCCACATTCAGAGGACCGGGGGTTTTTACATTCAGTACTTC; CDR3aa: CASSHIQRTGGFYIQYF
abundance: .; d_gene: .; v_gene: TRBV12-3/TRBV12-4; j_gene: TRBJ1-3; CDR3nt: TGTGCCAGCAGTTTCACCGGCTCTGGAAACACCATATATTTT; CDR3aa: CASSFTGSGNTIYF
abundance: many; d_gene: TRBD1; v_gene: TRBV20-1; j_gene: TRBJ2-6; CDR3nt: TGCAGTGCTAGAGATCTGACGGGACAGGGGTTCAGCTCTGGGGCCAACGTCCTGACTTTC; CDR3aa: CSARDLTGQGFSSGANVLTF
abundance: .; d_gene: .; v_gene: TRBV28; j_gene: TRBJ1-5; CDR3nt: TGTGCCAGCCGCCGCCTATCGGCCCAGCATTTT; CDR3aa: CASRRLSAQHF
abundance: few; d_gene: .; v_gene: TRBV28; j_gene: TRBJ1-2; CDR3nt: TGTGCCAGCTTTGGGTCTGGCTATGGCTACACCTTC; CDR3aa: CASFGSGYGYTF
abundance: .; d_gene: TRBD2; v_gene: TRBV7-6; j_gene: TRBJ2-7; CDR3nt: TGTGCCGGCAGCTTGCTTGGGGAGGGTTACGAGCAGTACTTC; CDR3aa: CAGSLLGEGYEQYF